This T cell receptor beta chain originates from a study of blood T cell repertoires in COVID-19. Study-wide context: From the United States, Italy and Spain came samples of acute and convalescent COVID-19. PBMCs, B-cell-depleted T cells, or T cells were the source of the cDNA or gDNA that made up the material.

The CDR3 length is 15 residues. Trimming stripped 2 bases from V and 2 bases from J, with 13 bases between. The germline V gene has CDR1 SGHTA and CDR2 FQGTGA. As processed by the authors: Amplifying reference gene primers gave estimates of nucleated cell counts. Using immunoSEQ multiplex PCR, the repertoire was profiled, and TCRdb retains in-frame clones only, with some absent. That table supplies the V and J calls and clone size; D and trimming were determined from the DNA. This table holds roughly 250,000 clones, about 86% found once. The chain uses TRBV7-3 and TRBJ2-7; D might be TRBD2 (5 bases). Sequenced input: peripheral blood. The sequence came from a woman aged 55-75 years with active or convalescent COVID-19. In nucleotides, the CDR3 is TGTGCCAGCAGCTTATCGGCTAGCCCTACCTACGAGCAGTACTTC. Its protein product is CASSLSASPTYEQYF.